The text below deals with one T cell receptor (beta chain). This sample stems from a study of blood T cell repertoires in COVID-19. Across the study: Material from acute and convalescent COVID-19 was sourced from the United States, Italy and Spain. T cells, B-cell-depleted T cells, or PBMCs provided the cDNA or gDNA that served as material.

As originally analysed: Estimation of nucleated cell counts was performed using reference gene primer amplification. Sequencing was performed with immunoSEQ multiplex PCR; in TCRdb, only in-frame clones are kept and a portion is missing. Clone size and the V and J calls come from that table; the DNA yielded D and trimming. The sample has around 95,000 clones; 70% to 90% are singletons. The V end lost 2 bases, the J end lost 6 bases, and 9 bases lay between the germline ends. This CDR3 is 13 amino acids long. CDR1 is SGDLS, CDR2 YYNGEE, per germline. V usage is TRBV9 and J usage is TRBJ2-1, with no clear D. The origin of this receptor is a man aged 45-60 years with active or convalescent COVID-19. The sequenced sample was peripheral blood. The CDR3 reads CASSVIFGNEQFF. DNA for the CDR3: TGTGCCAGCAGCGTCATCTTCGGCAATGAGCAGTTCTTC.